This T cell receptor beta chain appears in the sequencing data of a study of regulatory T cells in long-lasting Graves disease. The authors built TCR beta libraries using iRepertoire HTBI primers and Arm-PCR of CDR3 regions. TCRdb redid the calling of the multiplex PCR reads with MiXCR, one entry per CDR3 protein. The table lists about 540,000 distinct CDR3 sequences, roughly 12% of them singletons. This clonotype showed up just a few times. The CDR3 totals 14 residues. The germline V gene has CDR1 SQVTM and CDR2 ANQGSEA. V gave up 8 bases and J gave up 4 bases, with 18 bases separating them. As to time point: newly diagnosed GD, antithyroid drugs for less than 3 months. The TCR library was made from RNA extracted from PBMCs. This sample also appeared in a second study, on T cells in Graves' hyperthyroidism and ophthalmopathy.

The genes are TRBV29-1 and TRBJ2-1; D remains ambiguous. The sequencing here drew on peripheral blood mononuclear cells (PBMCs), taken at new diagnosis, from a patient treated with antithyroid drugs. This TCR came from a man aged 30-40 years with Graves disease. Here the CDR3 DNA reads TGCAGCATTCAACGACTCACCAGTTACAATGAGCAGTTCTTC. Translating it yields CSIQRLTSYNEQFF.